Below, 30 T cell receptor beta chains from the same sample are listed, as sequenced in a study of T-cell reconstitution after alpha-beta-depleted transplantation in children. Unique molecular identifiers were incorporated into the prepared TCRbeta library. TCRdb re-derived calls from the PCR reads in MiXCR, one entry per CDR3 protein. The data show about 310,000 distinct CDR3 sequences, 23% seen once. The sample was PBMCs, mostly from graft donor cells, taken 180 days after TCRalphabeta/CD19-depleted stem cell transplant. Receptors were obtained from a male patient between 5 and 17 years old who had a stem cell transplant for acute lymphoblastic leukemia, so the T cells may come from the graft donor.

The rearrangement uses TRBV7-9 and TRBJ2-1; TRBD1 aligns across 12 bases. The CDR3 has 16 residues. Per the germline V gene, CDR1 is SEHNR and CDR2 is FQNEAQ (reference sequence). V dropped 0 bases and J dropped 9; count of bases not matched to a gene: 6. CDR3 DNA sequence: TGTGCCAGCAGCTTAGCTCCGGGACAGGGGGCCGGTGAGCAGTTCTTC. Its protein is CASSLAPGQGAGEQFF.

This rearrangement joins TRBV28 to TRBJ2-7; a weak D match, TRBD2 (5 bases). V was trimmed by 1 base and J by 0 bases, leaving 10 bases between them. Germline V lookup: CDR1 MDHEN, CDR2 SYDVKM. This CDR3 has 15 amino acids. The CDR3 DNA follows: TGTGCCAGCAGTTTATCGGGGATTCCCTCCTACGAGCAGTACTTC. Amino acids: CASSLSGIPSYEQYF. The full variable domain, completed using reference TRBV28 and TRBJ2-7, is DVKVTQSSRYLVKRTGEKVFLECVQDMDHENMFWYRQDPGLGLRLIYFSYDVKMKEKGDIPEGYSVSREKKERFSLILESASTNQTSMYLCASSLSGIPSYEQYFGPGTRLTVT.

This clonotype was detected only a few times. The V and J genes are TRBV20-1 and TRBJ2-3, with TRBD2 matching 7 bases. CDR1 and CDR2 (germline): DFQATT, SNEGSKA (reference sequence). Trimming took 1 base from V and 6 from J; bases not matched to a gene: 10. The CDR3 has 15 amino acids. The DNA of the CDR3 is TGCAGTGCTAGAGGAAGGGGAGGGCCGGGGGATACGCAGTATTTT. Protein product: CSARGRGGPGDTQYF.

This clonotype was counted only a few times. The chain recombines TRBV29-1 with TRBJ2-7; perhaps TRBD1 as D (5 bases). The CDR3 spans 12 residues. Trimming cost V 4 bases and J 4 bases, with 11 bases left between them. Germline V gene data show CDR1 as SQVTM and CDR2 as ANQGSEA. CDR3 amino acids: CSVGKGYYEQYF. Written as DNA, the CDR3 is TGCAGCGTTGGGAAGGGGTATTACGAGCAGTACTTC.

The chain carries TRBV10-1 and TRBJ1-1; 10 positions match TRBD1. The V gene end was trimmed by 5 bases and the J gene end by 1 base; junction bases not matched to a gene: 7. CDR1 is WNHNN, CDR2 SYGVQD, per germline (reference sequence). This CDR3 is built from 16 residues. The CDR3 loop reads CASSHDRGLRNTEAFF. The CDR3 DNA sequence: TGCGCCAGCAGTCATGACAGGGGGCTCCGGAACACTGAAGCTTTCTTT.

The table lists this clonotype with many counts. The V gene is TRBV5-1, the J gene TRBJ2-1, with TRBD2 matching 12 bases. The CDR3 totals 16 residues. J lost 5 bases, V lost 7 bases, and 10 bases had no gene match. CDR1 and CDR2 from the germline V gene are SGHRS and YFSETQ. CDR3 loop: CASSLGLAGPNNEQFF. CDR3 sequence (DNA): TGCGCCAGCTCTCTTGGACTAGCGGGGCCTAACAATGAGCAGTTCTTC.

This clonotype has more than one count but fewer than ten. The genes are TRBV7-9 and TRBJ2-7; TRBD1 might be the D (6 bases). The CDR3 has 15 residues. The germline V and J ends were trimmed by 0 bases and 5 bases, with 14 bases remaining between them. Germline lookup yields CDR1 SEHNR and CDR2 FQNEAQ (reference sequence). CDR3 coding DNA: TGTGCCAGCAGCTTAGCGGAAACAGGGTACCACGAGCAGTACTTC. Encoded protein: CASSLAETGYHEQYF.

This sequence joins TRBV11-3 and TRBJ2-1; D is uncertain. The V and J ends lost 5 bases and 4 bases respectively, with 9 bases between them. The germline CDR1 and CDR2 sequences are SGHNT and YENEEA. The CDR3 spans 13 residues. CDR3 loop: CASSAQRYNEQFF. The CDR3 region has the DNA TGTGCCAGCAGCGCCCAGAGATACAATGAGCAGTTCTTC.

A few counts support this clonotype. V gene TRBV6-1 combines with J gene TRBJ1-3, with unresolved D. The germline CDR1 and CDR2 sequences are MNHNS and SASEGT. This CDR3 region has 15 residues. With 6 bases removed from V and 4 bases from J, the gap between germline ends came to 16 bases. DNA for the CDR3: TGTGCCAGCAGGGACGACGGCGGTTTGGGAAACACCATATATTTT. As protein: CASRDDGGLGNTIYF.

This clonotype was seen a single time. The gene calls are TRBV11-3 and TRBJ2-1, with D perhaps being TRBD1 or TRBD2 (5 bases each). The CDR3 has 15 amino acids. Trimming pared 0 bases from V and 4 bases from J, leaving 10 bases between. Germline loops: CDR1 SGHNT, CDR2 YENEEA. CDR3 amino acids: CASSLDRGVYNEQFF. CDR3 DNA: TGTGCCAGCAGCTTAGATAGAGGGGTATACAATGAGCAGTTCTTC. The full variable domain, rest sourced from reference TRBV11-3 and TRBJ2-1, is EAGVVQSPRYKIIEKKQPVAFWCNPISGHNTLYWYLQNLGQGPELLIRYENEEAVDDSQLPKDRFSAERLKGVDSTLKIQPAELGDSAVYLCASSLDRGVYNEQFFGPGTRLTVL.

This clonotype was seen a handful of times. CDR3 region: CASSLLSSIDEQFF. The CDR3, as DNA: TGTGCCAGCAGCTTACTTAGCTCTATCGATGAGCAGTTCTTC. The rearrangement uses TRBV7-3 and TRBJ2-1; D unresolved. Germline-derived CDR1 and CDR2 are SGHTA and FQGTGA. The length of the CDR3 is 14 residues. Trimming removed 2 bases at V and 8 bases at J, with 13 bases between.

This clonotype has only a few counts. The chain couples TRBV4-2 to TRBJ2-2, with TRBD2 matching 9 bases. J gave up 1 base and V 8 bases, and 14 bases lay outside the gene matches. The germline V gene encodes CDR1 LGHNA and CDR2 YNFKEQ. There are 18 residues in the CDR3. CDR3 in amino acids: CASSPTQGSGRNTGELFF. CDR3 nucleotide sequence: TGTGCCAGCTCTCCGACACAGGGTAGCGGGAGGAACACCGGGGAGCTGTTTTTT.

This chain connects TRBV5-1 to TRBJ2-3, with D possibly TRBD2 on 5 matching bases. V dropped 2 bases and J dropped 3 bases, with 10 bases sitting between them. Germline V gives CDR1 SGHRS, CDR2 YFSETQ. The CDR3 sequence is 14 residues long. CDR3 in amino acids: CASSLLGVTDTQYF. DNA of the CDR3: TGCGCCAGCAGCTTATTGGGAGTAACAGATACGCAGTATTTT.

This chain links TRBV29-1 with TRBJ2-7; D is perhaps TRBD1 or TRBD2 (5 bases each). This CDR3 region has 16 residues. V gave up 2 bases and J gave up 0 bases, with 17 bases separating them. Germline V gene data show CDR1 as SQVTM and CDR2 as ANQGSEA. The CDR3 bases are TGCAGCGTTGAACTGAGGGACGTAGGGAGCTCCTACGAGCAGTACTTC. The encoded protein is CSVELRDVGSSYEQYF.

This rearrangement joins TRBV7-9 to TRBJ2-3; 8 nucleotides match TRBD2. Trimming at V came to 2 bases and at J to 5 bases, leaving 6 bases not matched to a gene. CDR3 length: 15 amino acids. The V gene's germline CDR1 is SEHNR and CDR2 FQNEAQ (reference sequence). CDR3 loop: CASSLMEREKDTQYF. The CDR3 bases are TGTGCCAGCAGCTTAATGGAGCGGGAGAAAGATACGCAGTATTTT.

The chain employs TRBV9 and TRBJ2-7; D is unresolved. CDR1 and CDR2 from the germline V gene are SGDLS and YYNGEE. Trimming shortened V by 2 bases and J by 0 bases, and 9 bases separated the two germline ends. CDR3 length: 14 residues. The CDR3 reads CASSVGSNSYEQYF. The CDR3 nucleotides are TGTGCCAGCAGCGTTGGGTCCAACTCCTACGAGCAGTACTTC.

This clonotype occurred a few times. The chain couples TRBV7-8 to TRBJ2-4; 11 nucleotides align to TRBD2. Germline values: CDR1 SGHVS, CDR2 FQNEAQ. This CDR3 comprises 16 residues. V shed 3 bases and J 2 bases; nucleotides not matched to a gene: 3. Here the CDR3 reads CASSLGTSGTKNIQYF. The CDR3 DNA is TGTGCCAGCAGCTTGGGGACTAGCGGTACCAAAAACATTCAGTACTTC.

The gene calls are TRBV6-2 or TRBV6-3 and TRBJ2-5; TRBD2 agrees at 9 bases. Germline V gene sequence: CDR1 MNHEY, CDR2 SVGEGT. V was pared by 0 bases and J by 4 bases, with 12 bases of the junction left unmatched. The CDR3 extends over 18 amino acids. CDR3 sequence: CASSYSIQVAGDAETQYF. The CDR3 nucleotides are TGTGCCAGCAGTTACTCGATACAGGTAGCGGGAGATGCAGAGACCCAGTACTTC.

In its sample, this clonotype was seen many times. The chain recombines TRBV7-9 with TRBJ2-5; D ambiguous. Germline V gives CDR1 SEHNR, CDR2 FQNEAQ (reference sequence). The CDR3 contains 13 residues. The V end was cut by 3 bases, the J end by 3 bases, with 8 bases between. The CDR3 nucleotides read TGTGCCAGCAGCTTGGGCGGAAAAGAGACCCAGTACTTC. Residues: CASSLGGKETQYF.

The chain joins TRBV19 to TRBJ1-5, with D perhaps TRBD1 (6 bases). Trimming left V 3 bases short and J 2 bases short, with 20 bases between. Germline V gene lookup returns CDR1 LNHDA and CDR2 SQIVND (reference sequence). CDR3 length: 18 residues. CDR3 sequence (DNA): TGTGCCAGTAGTATGGAATACGGACAGCTTAAGCGCAATCAGCCCCAGCATTTT. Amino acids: CASSMEYGQLKRNQPQHF.

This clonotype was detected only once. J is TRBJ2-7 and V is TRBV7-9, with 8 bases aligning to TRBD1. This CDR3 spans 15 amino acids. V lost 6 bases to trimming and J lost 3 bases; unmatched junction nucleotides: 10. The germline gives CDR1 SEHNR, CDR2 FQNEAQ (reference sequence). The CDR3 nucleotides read TGTGCCAGCAGTCTTTTCGGACAGGGATACTACGAGCAGTACTTC. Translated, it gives CASSLFGQGYYEQYF.

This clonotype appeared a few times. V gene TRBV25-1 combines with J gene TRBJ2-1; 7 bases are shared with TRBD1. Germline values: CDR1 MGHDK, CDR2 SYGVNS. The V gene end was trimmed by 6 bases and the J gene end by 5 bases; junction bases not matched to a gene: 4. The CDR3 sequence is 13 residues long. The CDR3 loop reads CASSLQGHNEQFF. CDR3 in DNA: TGTGCCAGCAGCCTACAGGGGCACAATGAGCAGTTCTTC.

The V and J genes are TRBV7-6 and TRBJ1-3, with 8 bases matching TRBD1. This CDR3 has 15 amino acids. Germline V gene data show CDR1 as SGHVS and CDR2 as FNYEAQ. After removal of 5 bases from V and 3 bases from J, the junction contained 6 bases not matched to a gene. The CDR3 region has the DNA TGTGCCAGCAGCCCTTTGGACAGGGTTGGAAACACCATATATTTT. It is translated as CASSPLDRVGNTIYF.

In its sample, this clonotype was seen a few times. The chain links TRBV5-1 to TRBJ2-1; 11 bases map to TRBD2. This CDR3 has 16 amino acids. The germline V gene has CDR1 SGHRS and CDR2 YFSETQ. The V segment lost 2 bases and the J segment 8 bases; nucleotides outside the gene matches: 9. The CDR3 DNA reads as TGCGCCAGCAGCTTCCCCCTACTAGCGGGAGAGGATGAGCAGTTCTTC. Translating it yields CASSFPLLAGEDEQFF.

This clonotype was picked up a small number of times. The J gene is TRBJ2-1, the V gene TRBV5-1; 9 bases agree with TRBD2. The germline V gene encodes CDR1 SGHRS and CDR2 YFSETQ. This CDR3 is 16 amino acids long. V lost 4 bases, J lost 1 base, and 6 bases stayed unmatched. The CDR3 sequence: CASSPKTSGSYNEQFF. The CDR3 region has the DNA TGCGCCAGCAGCCCGAAAACTAGCGGGTCCTACAATGAGCAGTTCTTC.

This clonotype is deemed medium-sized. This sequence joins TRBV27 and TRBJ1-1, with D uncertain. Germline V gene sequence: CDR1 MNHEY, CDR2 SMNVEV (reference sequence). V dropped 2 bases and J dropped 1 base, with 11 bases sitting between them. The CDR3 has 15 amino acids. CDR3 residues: CASSLKGNRNTEAFF. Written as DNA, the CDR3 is TGTGCCAGCAGTTTAAAGGGTAATAGGAACACTGAAGCTTTCTTT.

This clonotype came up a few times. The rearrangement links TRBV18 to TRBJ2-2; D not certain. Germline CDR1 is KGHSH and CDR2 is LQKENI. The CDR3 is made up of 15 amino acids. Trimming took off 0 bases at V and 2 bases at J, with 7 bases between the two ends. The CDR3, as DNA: TGTGCCAGCTCACCACCGGGCCCCAACACCGGGGAGCTGTTTTTT. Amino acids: CASSPPGPNTGELFF.

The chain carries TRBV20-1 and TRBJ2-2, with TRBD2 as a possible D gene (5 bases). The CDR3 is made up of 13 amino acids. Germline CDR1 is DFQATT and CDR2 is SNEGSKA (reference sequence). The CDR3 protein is CSVLGEDTGELFF. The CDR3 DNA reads TGCAGCGTCTTGGGAGAGGACACCGGGGAGCTGTTTTTT.

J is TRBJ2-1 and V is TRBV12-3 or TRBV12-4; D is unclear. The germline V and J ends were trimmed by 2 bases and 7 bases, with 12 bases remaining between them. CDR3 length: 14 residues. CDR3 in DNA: TGTGCCAGCAGTTTATATACGGTGGGGAATGAGCAGTTCTTC. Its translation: CASSLYTVGNEQFF.

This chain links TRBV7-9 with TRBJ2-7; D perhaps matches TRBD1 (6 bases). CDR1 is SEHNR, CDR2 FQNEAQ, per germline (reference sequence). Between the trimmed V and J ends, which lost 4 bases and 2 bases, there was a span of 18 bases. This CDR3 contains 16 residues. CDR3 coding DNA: TGTGCCAGCAGCTCGACCCGTAGGACAGCAGCCTACGAGCAGTACTTC. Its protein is CASSSTRRTAAYEQYF.